This T cell receptor beta chain was recorded in a study of cytomegalovirus exposure and HLA in healthy donors. Study-level points and caveats: With high specificity and sensitivity, the classifier reportedly diagnosed cytomegalovirus status. Associated with cytomegalovirus, according to the listing, were 150 to 200 TCR beta chains. CMV antigen specificity of a few CMV-associated chains was confirmed in vitro.

Worth noting for this clone: Its antigen is unidentified.

Profiled with immunoSEQ multiplex PCR; TCRdb holds only in-frame clones, not every one. The sample comprises more than 45,000 clones, 90% to 95% of which are singletons, and 2% to 2.5% rests with the top ten. The germline gives CDR1 KGHSH, CDR2 LQKENI. This CDR3 is 17 amino acids long. With V trimmed by 2 bases and J by 5 bases, 13 bases remained unmatched. The chain carries TRBV18 and TRBJ1-1, with TRBD1 identical over 8 bases. The TCR sequence derives from a woman in her twenties or thirties in good health and CMV-seronegative. The sequenced sample consisted of PBMCs. In DNA, the CDR3 is TGTGCCAGCTCACCAAGACAGGGGAACAGGGAACGGACTGAAGCTTTCTTT. Its translation is CASSPRQGNRERTEAFF.